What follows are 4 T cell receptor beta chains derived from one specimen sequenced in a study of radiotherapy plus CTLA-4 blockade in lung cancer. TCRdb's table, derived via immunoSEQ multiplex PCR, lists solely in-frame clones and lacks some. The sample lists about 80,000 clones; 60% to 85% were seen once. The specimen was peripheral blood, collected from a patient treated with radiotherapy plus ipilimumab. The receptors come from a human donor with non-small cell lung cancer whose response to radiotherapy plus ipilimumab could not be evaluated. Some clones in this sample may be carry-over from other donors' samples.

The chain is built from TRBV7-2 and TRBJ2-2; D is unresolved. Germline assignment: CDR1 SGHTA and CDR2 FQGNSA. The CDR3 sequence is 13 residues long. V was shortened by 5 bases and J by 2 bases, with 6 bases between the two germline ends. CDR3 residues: CASSTENTGELFF. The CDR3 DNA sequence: TGTGCCAGCAGCACAGAAAACACCGGGGAGCTGTTTTTT.

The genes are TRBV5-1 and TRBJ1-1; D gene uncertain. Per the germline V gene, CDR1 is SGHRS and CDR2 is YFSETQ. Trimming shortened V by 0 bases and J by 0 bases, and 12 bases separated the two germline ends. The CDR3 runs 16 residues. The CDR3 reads CASSLADGYMNTEAFF. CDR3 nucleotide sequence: TGCGCCAGCAGCTTGGCCGATGGTTACATGAACACTGAAGCTTTCTTT. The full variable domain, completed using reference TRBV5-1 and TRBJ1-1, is KAGVTQTPRYLIKTRGQQVTLSCSPISGHRSVSWYQQTPGQGLQFLFEYFSETQRNKGNFPGRFSGRQFSNSRSEMNVSTLELGDSALYLCASSLADGYMNTEAFFGQGTRLTVV.

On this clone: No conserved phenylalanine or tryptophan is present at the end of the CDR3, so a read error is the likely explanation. CDR3 sequence (DNA): TGCGCCAGCAACACAGGGGGGGGAACTGAAGCTTTCGTT. It encodes CASNTGGGTEAFV. V is TRBV5-1 and J is TRBJ1-1; 8 nucleotides align to TRBD1. Germline CDR1 is SGHRS and CDR2 is YFSETQ. V gave up 6 bases and J gave up 5 bases; unmatched junction bases: 6. The CDR3 has 13 residues.

The CDR3 protein is CASSEERYQETQYF. DNA for the CDR3: TGTGCCAGCAGTGAAGAGAGGTACCAAGAGACCCAGTACTTC. The rearrangement links TRBV6-5 to TRBJ2-5; D gene unclear. The CDR3 has 14 amino acids. Germline V gene sequence: CDR1 MNHEY, CDR2 SVGAGI. V lost 5 bases, J lost 0 bases, and 10 bases lay in between.